This TCR beta chain came from a study of T-cell reconstitution after alpha-beta-depleted transplantation in children listed by TCRdb under 2016. Looking at the study overall: The study quantitatively tracked T-cell immune reconstitution after TCRalphabeta/CD19-depleted allogeneic hematopoietic cell transplantation in children using TCR repertoire profiling.

The investigation overall reported the following: In some patients, the high TCRbeta diversity seen at day 60 was put down to recipient T cells and intrathymic progenitors that had survived conditioning. The apparently early recovery of alphabetaT-cell counts about two months after transplant reportedly depended on only several hundred rapidly expanded clones that came from non-depleted graft cells. Over subsequent months, a decline in hyperexpanded clone frequencies was noted, and after one year, T-cell counts and TCRbeta diversity were mostly ascribed to newly produced T cells.

This clonotype occurred many times. What this receptor recognizes is not known. No per-base quality is available; no much larger clone lies one base away. This sample's treatment or condition label indicates: allogeneic hematopoietic cell transplantation with graft depleted of TCRalphabeta T cells and CD19 B cells. The children who served as transplant recipients had been given grafts of TCRalphabeta/CD19-depleted allogeneic hematopoietic cells. The library was made by PCR. The sequencer was an Illumina HiSeq 2500. To normalize quantification of the TCRbeta repertoire, the TCR libraries were built with molecular barcoding that relied on unique molecular identifiers. TCRdb reran the public reads through fastp at Q25 and MiXCR, keeping productive beta chains. Every entry covers one CDR3 protein and lists the most common genes and DNA from its rows. Recorded for this sample are some 200,000 distinct CDR3 sequences; 7.5% to 9.5% of them occurred a single time. The top ten constitute approximately 40% of the sample.

This clonotype was obtained from a male patient aged 2-15 years who had a stem cell transplant for acute myeloid leukemia, so the T cells may come from the graft donor. Sample: PBMCs, mostly from graft donor cells, taken 360 days after TCRalphabeta/CD19-depleted stem cell transplant.

The DNA reads TGTGCCAGCAGTTCGTACGGGGCCCCAGATACGCAGTATTTT. Its protein is CASSSYGAPDTQYF. In this chain, TRBV6-5 is recombined with TRBJ2-3, with the D assignment possibly TRBD1 or TRBD2, given 5 matching bases for each. From a lookup of the germline V gene, CDR1 and CDR2 are MNHEY and SVGAGI. Including the terminal cysteine and phenylalanine, the CDR3 comprises 14 residues. Kept here is only the CDR3 DNA, which spans 42 bases and is read in frame from base 1. V drops 4 bases and J drops 4 bases, leaving 12 bases in between.